This T cell receptor beta chain stems from a study of cytomegalovirus exposure and HLA in healthy donors. Overall study findings and caveats: Within an earlier analysis, most TCR beta V segments proved productive either about 87% or about 30% of the time. For presence/absence analyses, sequencing depth was assumed to be roughly uniform across donors. V- and J-gene trimming of TCR beta was linked (in a later analysis) to a missense DCLRE1C variant. By a later analysis, the bulk of CMV-associated TCR beta chains appeared HLA-restricted.

Germline CDR1 ENHRY, CDR2 SYGVKD. The CDR3 covers 15 residues. The junction had 11 bases not matched to a gene; V was cut back by 11 bases and J by 0 bases. Worth noting for this clone: Antigen: not known.

PCR involved 60 Vbeta and 13 Jbeta primers. Assay used: immunoSEQ multiplex PCR; TCRdb lists only in-frame clones, some missing. This table has 160,000 or so clones, around 77% appearing once. The source of this sequence is a woman aged 30 to 39 in good health and CMV-seronegative. The rearrangement links TRBV10-3 to TRBJ2-5, with TRBD2 identical over 8 bases. The sample comprised PBMCs. The CDR3 sequence: CAARGASGYQETQYF. CDR3 bases: TGTGCCGCCCGTGGGGCTAGCGGGTACCAAGAGACCCAGTACTTC.